The 24 T cell receptor beta chains presented below share a single source sample, sequenced in a study of technical replicates of blood from several donors. Produced via immunoSEQ multiplex PCR; TCRdb's table is partial and in-frame only. The data contain about 70,000 clones, approximately 90% of them singletons. The source material was T cells isolated from PBMCs. All receptors come from a human donor in good health.

This chain links TRBV10-3 with TRBJ2-7, with 7 bases lining up with TRBD2. CDR3 length equals 15 residues. The junction had 5 bases not matched to a gene; V was cut back by 3 bases and J by 0 bases. CDR1 and CDR2 from the germline V gene are ENHRY and SYGVKD. CDR3 DNA sequence: TGTGCCATCAGTGATGGAGGCGGGAGCTCCTACGAGCAGTACTTC. Translating it yields CAISDGGGSSYEQYF.

The genes are TRBV5-1 and TRBJ2-1, with D uncertain. V lost 0 bases to trimming and J lost 6 bases, with 4 bases between them. From germline, CDR1 is SGHRS and CDR2 YFSETQ. CDR3 length equals 12 residues. CDR3 coding DNA: TGCGCCAGCAGCTTGGTAGCCAATGAGCAGTTCTTC. This codes for CASSLVANEQFF.

The CDR3, as DNA: TGTGCCAGCAGTTGGGTGGACAGGGGAGCCGAGCAGTACTTC. It yields the protein CASSWVDRGAEQYF. The V call is TRBV6-5, the J call TRBJ2-7, with 9 bases lining up with TRBD1. The CDR3 contains 14 residues. CDR1 and CDR2 from the germline V gene are MNHEY and SVGAGI. V shed 4 bases, J shed 6 bases, and the junction held 7 bases outside the gene matches.

The chain combines TRBV7-8 with TRBJ2-3; no clear D gene. The germline V gene encodes CDR1 SGHVS and CDR2 FQNEAQ. Trimming removed 3 bases from V and 3 bases from J, with 10 bases in between. This CDR3 is built from 14 residues. The DNA of the CDR3 is TGTGCCAGCAGCTTTCGATTAGAGACAGATACGCAGTATTTT. It yields the protein CASSFRLETDTQYF.

This clone has just a few counts. This rearrangement joins TRBV5-1 to TRBJ2-2; D perhaps matches TRBD1 (6 bases). The CDR3 loop spans 14 amino acids. Trimming shortened V by 3 bases and J by 8 bases, and 14 bases separated the two germline ends. Per the germline V gene, CDR1 is SGHRS and CDR2 is YFSETQ. CDR3 protein: CASSSGQPYGELFF. DNA of the CDR3: TGCGCCAGCAGCTCCGGACAGCCCTATGGGGAGCTGTTTTTT.

The gene calls are TRBV28 and TRBJ2-7; D may be TRBD1 (6 bases). The length of the CDR3 is 14 residues. Germline V gene data show CDR1 as MDHEN and CDR2 as SYDVKM. Between the trimmed V and J ends, which lost 4 bases and 5 bases, there was a span of 15 bases. The CDR3 coding sequence is TGTGCCAGCAGTTCCTACAGGGCCCCTAACGAGCAGTACTTC. It yields the protein CASSSYRAPNEQYF.

The CDR3 is CASSQRQGAGYGYTF. Written as DNA, the CDR3 is TGCGCCAGCAGCCAACGACAGGGGGCGGGGTATGGCTACACCTTC. The chain couples TRBV4-1 to TRBJ1-2, with 10 bases matching TRBD1. Unmatched junction bases numbered 5, after V lost 2 bases and J lost 5 bases. The CDR3 covers 15 residues. In germline, CDR1 is MGHRA, CDR2 YSYEKL.

This chain links TRBV11-3 with TRBJ1-5; D is ambiguous. The germline gives CDR1 SGHNT, CDR2 YENEEA. V was cut by 1 base and J by 5 bases, with 21 bases left in between. The CDR3 consists of 18 residues. DNA of the CDR3: TGTGCCAGCAGCTTAGCAATCGTGGACGGAGGGAGGGATCAGCCCCAGCATTTT. As protein: CASSLAIVDGGRDQPQHF.

The count of this clone is one. V is TRBV25-1 and J is TRBJ2-1; D gene ambiguous. The CDR3 loop spans 12 amino acids. CDR1 and CDR2 from the germline V gene are MGHDK and SYGVNS. V lost 0 bases to trimming and J lost 5 bases, with 2 bases between them. CDR3 nucleotide sequence: TGTGCCAGCAGTGAATACAACAATGAGCAGTTCTTC. It codes for CASSEYNNEQFF.

This chain links TRBV6-5 with TRBJ1-2, with D uncertain. Trimming stripped 8 bases from V and 7 bases from J, with 8 bases between. Germline V gives CDR1 MNHEY, CDR2 SVGAGI. The CDR3 is 10 amino acids. The CDR3 coding sequence is TGTGCCAGCCCCTCCGGTGGCTACACCTTC. Amino acids: CASPSGGYTF.

The chain recombines TRBV4-1 with TRBJ2-5, with 9 nucleotides matching TRBD2. This CDR3 has 15 amino acids. V shed 2 bases and J 5 bases; nucleotides not matched to a gene: 6. Germline V gives CDR1 MGHRA, CDR2 YSYEKL. The CDR3 nucleotides are TGCGCCAGCAGCCAATTAGGGACTAGCATTGAGACCCAGTACTTC. Protein: CASSQLGTSIETQYF.

This clone was observed a single time. The rearrangement uses TRBV19 and TRBJ2-3; tentative D call: TRBD2 (6 bases). The germline gives CDR1 LNHDA, CDR2 SQIVND (reference sequence). This CDR3 region has 16 residues. V dropped 6 bases and J dropped 1 base, with 17 bases sitting between them. CDR3: CASRVGRGSGTDTQYF. CDR3 in DNA: TGTGCCAGTAGGGTCGGGAGAGGTTCTGGCACAGATACGCAGTATTTT.

The chain recombines TRBV29-1 with TRBJ2-2, with D hard to call. Germline V CDR1 and CDR2: SQVTM, ANQGSEA. This CDR3 spans 10 amino acids. The V end lost 7 bases, the J end lost 6 bases, and 6 bases lay between the germline ends. The CDR3 reads CSAASGELFF. CDR3 DNA: TGCAGCGCAGCGTCCGGGGAGCTGTTTTTT.

CDR3 loop: CATTSMGTSGSYNEQFF. DNA of the CDR3: TGTGCCACCACCTCGATGGGGACTAGCGGATCCTACAATGAGCAGTTCTTC. The chain employs TRBV2 and TRBJ2-1; TRBD2 matches 11 bases. The length of the CDR3 is 17 residues. V dropped 10 bases and J dropped 1; count of bases not matched to a gene: 12. The germline CDR1 and CDR2 sequences are SNHLY and FYNNEI.

This chain links TRBV4-2 with TRBJ2-7; possibly TRBD2 for D (5 bases). Germline values: CDR1 LGHNA, CDR2 YNFKEQ. CDR3 size: 11 residues. Trimming left V 4 bases short and J 6 bases short, with 7 bases between. CDR3 protein: CASSRAGEQYF. The CDR3 nucleotides are TGTGCCAGCAGCCGTGCGGGCGAGCAGTACTTC.

The DNA of the CDR3 is TGTGCCAGCAGTTTCCTGGCAGGGGCGAACACCATATATTTT. Protein: CASSFLAGANTIYF. V usage is TRBV27 and J usage is TRBJ1-3; TRBD1 might be the D (6 bases). From germline, CDR1 is MNHEY and CDR2 SMNVEV (reference sequence). The V end was cut by 3 bases, the J end by 7 bases, with 13 bases between. The CDR3 totals 14 residues.

This chain links TRBV28 with TRBJ1-4, with D maybe TRBD1 (6 bases). The CDR3 contains 16 residues. Germline loops: CDR1 MDHEN, CDR2 SYDVKM. V was cut by 3 bases and J by 6 bases, with 17 bases left in between. In DNA form, the CDR3 reads TGTGCCAGCAGTTTGGTTGATTGGACAGATTATGAAAAACTGTTTTTT. Its translation is CASSLVDWTDYEKLFF.

V gene TRBV2 combines with J gene TRBJ1-5; no clear D. Looked up from germline, CDR1 is SNHLY and CDR2 is FYNNEI. The germline V and J ends were trimmed by 1 base and 2 bases, with 12 bases remaining between them. The CDR3 loop spans 16 amino acids. CDR3 loop: CASSEGEIYGNQPQHF. CDR3 DNA: TGTGCCAGCAGTGAAGGGGAGATATACGGCAATCAGCCCCAGCATTTT.

The genes are TRBV2 and TRBJ2-2, with 12 bases fitting TRBD1. The CDR3 covers 16 residues. The J segment lost 7 bases and the V segment lost 6 bases, leaving 9 bases of the junction unmatched. In germline, CDR1 is SNHLY, CDR2 FYNNEI. The CDR3 sequence is CASRNTGTGGGGELFF. The CDR3 DNA sequence: TGTGCCAGCAGAAACACCGGGACAGGGGGCGGCGGGGAGCTGTTTTTT. The full variable domain, completed using reference TRBV2 and TRBJ2-2, is EPEVTQTPSHQVTQMGQEVILRCVPISNHLYFYWYRQILGQKVEFLVSFYNNEISEKSEIFDDQFSVERPDGSNFTLKIRSTKLEDSAMYFCASRNTGTGGGGELFFGEGSRLTVL.

J is TRBJ2-7 and V is TRBV5-1; 9 positions match TRBD1. The CDR3 is 14 residues long. Germline V gives CDR1 SGHRS, CDR2 YFSETQ. Trimming cost V 0 bases and J 4 bases; bases outside gene matches: 2. CDR3 nucleotides: TGCGCCAGCAGCTTGGCCGGGACAGGGTACGAGCAGTACTTC. Translating it yields CASSLAGTGYEQYF.

In its sample, this clone was seen once. This chain uses TRBV19 with TRBJ1-5; D ambiguous. The CDR3 is 13 amino acids. In germline, CDR1 is LNHDA, CDR2 SQIVND (reference sequence). The V gene lost 4 bases and the J gene lost 5 bases, with 9 bases spanning the gap. For the CDR3, the DNA is TGTGCCAGTAGTAAGAGCCCGGATCAGCCCCAGCATTTT. Translating it yields CASSKSPDQPQHF.

The chain employs TRBV11-3 and TRBJ1-1, with D maybe TRBD1 (6 bases). The V end lost 5 bases, the J end lost 2 bases, and 9 bases lay between the germline ends. The CDR3 is 13 residues long. Germline V CDR1 and CDR2: SGHNT, YENEEA. For the CDR3, the DNA is TGTGCCAGCAGCCAGGACAGCAACACTGAAGCTTTCTTT. This gives the protein CASSQDSNTEAFF.

The chain is built from TRBV11-2 and TRBJ1-3, with TRBD1 as a possible D gene (6 bases). This CDR3 is 15 amino acids long. Looked up from germline, CDR1 is SGHAT and CDR2 is FQNNGV. Trimming left V 3 bases short and J 2 bases short, with 11 bases between. The CDR3 is CASSFGRGTGNTIYF. The CDR3 DNA sequence: TGTGCCAGCAGCTTCGGGAGGGGGACTGGAAACACCATATATTTT.

V gene TRBV4-3 combines with J gene TRBJ2-7; 8 bases match TRBD2. Per germline, CDR1 LGHNA and CDR2 YSLEER. The trim removed 0 bases at V and 5 bases at J, leaving 6 bases unmatched. The CDR3 length is 15 residues. The CDR3 loop is CASSQDGTRFDEQYF. CDR3 bases: TGCGCCAGCAGCCAAGATGGGACTAGATTCGACGAGCAGTACTTC.